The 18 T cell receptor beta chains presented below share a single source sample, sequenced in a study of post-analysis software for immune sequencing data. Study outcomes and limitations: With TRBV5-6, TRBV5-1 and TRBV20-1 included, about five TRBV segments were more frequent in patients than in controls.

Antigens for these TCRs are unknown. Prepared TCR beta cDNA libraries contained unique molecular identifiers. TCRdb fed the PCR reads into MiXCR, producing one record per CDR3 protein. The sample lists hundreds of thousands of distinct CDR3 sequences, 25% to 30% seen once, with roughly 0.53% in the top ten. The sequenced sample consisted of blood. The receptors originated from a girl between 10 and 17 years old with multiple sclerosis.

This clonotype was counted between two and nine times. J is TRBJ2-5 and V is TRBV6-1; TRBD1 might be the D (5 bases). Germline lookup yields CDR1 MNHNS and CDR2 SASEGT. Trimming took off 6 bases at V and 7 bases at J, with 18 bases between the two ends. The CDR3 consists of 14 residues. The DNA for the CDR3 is TGTGCCAGCAGACGGATGACAGAAGATGGGACCCAGTACTTC. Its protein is CASRRMTEDGTQYF.

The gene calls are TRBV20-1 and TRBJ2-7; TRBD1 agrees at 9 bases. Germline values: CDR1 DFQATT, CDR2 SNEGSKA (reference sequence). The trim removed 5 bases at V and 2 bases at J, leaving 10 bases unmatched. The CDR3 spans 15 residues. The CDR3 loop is CSAYGQGIPPYEQYF. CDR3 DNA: TGCAGTGCTTACGGACAGGGGATCCCTCCCTACGAGCAGTACTTC.

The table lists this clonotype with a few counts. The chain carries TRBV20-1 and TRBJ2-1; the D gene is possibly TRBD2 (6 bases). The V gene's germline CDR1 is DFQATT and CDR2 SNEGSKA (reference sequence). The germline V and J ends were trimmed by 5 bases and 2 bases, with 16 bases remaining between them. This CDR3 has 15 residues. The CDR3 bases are TGCAGTGCTGGACCCCTAGCGCGAGCCTACAATGAGCAGTTCTTC. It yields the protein CSAGPLARAYNEQFF.

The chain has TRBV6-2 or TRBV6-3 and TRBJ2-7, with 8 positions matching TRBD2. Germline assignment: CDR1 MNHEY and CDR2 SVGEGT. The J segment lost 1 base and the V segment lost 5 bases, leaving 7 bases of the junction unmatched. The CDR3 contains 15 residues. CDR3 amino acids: CASSRPRGGSYEQYF. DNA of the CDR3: TGTGCCAGCAGTAGACCACGGGGGGGATCCTACGAGCAGTACTTC.

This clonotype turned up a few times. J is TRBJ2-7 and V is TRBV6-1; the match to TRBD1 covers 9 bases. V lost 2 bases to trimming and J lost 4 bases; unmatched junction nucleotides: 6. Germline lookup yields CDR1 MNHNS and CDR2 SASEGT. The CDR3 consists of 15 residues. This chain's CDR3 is CASSEPGTGRYEQYF. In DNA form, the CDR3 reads TGTGCCAGCAGTGAACCCGGGACAGGGAGGTACGAGCAGTACTTC.

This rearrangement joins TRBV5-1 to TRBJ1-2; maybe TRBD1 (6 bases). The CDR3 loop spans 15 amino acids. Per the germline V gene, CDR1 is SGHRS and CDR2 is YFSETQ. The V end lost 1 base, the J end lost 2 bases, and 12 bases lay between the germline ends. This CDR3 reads CASSLNHGTNYGYTF. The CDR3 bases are TGCGCCAGCAGCTTGAATCACGGGACAAACTATGGCTACACCTTC.

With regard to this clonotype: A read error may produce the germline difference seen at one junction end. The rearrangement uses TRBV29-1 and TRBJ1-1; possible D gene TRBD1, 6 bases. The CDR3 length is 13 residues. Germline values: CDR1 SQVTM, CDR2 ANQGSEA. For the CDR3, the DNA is TGCAGCGTTGTTAGAGGGGGAGGCACTAAAGCTTTCTTT. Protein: CSVVRGGGTKAFF.

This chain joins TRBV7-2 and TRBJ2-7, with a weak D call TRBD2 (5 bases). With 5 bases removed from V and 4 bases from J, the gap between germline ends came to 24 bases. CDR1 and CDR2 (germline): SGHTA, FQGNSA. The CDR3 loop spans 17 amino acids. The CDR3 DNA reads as TGTGCCAGCAGCGCCCGAGGGAGCGGTTACGTCTATTACGAGCAGTACTTC. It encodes CASSARGSGYVYYEQYF. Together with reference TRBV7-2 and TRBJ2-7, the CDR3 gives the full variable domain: GAGVSQSPSNKVTEKGKDVELRCDPISGHTALYWYRQSLGQGLEFLIYFQGNSAPDKSGLPSDRFSAERTGGSVSTLTIQRTQQEDSAVYLCASSARGSGYVYYEQYFGPGTRLTVT.

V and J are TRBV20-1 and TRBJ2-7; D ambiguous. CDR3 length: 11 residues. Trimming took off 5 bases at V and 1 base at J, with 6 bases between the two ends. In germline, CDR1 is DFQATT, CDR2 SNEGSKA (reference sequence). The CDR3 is CSAYRSYEQYF. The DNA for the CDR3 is TGCAGTGCTTACAGATCCTACGAGCAGTACTTC.

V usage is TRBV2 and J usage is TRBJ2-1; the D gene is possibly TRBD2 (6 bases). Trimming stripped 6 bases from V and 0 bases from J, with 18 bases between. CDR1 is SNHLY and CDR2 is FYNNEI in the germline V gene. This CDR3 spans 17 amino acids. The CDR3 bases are TGTGCCAGCAGGCGATTCCCGGGGGAGAGCTCCTACAATGAGCAGTTCTTC. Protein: CASRRFPGESSYNEQFF. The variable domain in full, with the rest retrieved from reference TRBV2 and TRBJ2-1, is EPEVTQTPSHQVTQMGQEVILRCVPISNHLYFYWYRQILGQKVEFLVSFYNNEISEKSEIFDDQFSVERPDGSNFTLKIRSTKLEDSAMYFCASRRFPGESSYNEQFFGPGTRLTVL.

The CDR3 DNA is TGTGCCAGCAGCTTAAATCGTCCCGAGCAGTACTTC. Protein product: CASSLNRPEQYF. The J gene is TRBJ2-4, the V gene TRBV7-9; D unresolved. The closer fit of TRBJ2-7 to the DNA end suggests the J call may be wrong. This CDR3 is built from 12 residues. CDR1 SEHNR and CDR2 FQNEAQ come from the germline V gene (reference sequence).

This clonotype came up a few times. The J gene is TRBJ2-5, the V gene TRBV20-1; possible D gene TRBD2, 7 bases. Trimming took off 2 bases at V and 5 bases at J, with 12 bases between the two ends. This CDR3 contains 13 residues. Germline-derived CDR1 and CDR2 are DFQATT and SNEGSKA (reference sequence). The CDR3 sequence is CSARRGGQETQYF. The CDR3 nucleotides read TGCAGTGCTAGAAGGGGGGGGCAGGAGACCCAGTACTTC.

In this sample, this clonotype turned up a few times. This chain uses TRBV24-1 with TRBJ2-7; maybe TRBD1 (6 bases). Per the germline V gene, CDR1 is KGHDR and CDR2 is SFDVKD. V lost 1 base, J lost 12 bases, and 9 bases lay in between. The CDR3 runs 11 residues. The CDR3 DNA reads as TGTGCCACCAGTGATTTCGACAGGTGGTACTTC. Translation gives CATSDFDRWYF.

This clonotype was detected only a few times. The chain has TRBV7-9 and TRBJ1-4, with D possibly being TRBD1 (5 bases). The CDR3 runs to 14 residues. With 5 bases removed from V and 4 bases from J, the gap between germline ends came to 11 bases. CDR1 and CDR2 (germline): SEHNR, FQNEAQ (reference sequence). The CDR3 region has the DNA TGTGCCAGCAGCCCTGGACAAGATAATGAAAAACTGTTTTTT. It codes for CASSPGQDNEKLFF. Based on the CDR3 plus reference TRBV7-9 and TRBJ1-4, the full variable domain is DTGVSQNPRHKITKRGQNVTFRCDPISEHNRLYWYRQTLGQGPEFLTYFQNEAQLEKSRLLSDRFSAERPKGSFSTLEIQRTEQGDSAMYLCASSPGQDNEKLFFGSGTQLSVL.

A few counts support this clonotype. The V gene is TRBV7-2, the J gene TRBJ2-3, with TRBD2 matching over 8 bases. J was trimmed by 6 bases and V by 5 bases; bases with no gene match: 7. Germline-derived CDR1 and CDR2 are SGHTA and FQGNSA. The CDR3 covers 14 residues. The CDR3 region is CASSAGLGWDTQYF. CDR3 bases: TGTGCCAGCAGCGCGGGACTAGGGTGGGATACGCAGTATTTT.

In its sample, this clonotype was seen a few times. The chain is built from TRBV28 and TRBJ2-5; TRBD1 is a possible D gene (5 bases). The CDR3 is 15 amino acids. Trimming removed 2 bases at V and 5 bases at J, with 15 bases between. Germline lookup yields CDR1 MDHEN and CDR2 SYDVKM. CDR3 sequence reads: CASSLQGRMGETQYF. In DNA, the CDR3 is TGTGCCAGCAGTTTACAGGGCCGTATGGGTGAGACCCAGTACTTC.

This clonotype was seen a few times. In nucleotides, the CDR3 is TGCGCCAGCAGCCAGATGCCGGGACAGGGAAATACCGGGGAGCTGTTTTTT. Its protein is CASSQMPGQGNTGELFF. The chain carries TRBV4-3 and TRBJ2-2; 9 bases are shared with TRBD1. The CDR3 runs 17 residues. Trimming took 3 bases from V and 5 from J; bases not matched to a gene: 10. Germline V CDR1 and CDR2: LGHNA, YSLEER.

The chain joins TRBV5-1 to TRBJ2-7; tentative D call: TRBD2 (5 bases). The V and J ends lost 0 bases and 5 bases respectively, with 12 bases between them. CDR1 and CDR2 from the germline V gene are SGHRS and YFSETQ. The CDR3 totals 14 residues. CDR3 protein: CASSLAREGNEQYF. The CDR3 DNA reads TGCGCCAGCAGCTTGGCGAGGGAAGGGAACGAGCAGTACTTC.